A single sample is the source of the 20 T cell receptor beta chains below, sequenced in a study of T cells in Graves' hyperthyroidism and ophthalmopathy. There were TCR beta CDR3 regions amplified from RNA transcripts. An initial round of RT-PCR targeting the TCR CDR3 relied on the HTBI primer set. MiXCR was run by TCRdb on the multiplex PCR reads, yielding one entry per CDR3 protein. Of 600,000 to 850,000 distinct CDR3 sequences listed, roughly 20% are singletons. The sequenced sample consisted of blood. Source of these receptors: a woman in her 50s with Graves' hyperthyroidism that later progressed to Graves' ophthalmopathy.

This clonotype came up many times. The chain recombines TRBV3-1 with TRBJ2-2, with 9 positions matching TRBD1. The CDR3 runs 17 residues. The V segment lost 4 bases and the J segment 0 bases; nucleotides outside the gene matches: 6. Germline CDR1 reads LGHDT; CDR2 reads YNNKEL (reference sequence). CDR3: CASSLTGTGSNTGELFF. The DNA of the CDR3 is TGTGCCAGCAGCCTAACCGGGACAGGGTCGAACACCGGGGAGCTGTTTTTT.

This clonotype was recorded many times. V gene TRBV12-3 or TRBV12-4 combines with J gene TRBJ1-2; TRBD1 is a possible D gene (5 bases). Trimming took 5 bases from V and 4 from J, leaving 14 bases between them. This CDR3 comprises 14 residues. The CDR3 nucleotides are TGTGCCAGCAGTGGGTCGACAGCAATCTATGGCTACACCTTC. Translation gives CASSGSTAIYGYTF.

This clonotype has at least ten counts. The V call is TRBV2, the J call TRBJ2-1; 10 bases align to TRBD2. This CDR3 has 15 amino acids. Germline V gives CDR1 SNHLY, CDR2 FYNNEI. V shed 8 bases and J 5 bases; nucleotides not matched to a gene: 9. The CDR3 DNA follows: TGTGCCAGCGTAGCTGCGCTAGCGGGGGACAATGAGCAGTTCTTC. It is translated as CASVAALAGDNEQFF.

The rearrangement joins TRBV28 to TRBJ1-6, with D perhaps matching TRBD1 (5 bases). The CDR3 is made up of 15 amino acids. Germline assignment: CDR1 MDHEN and CDR2 SYDVKM. Trimming took off 3 bases at V and 10 bases at J, with 16 bases between the two ends. This CDR3 is CASSFNRRLQSPLHF. The CDR3 DNA follows: TGTGCCAGCAGTTTCAACAGGAGGCTTCAATCACCCCTCCACTTT.

Here the CDR3 DNA reads TGTGCCAGCAGTTACAGGACTTCGAACACTGAAGCTTTCTTT. Translation gives CASSYRTSNTEAFF. The rearrangement links TRBV6-6 to TRBJ1-1; D is unresolved. This CDR3 contains 14 residues. Trimming cost V 2 bases and J 1 base, with 8 bases left between them. The germline V gene encodes CDR1 MNHNY and CDR2 SVGAGI (reference sequence).

As to this clonotype: This sequence may be a read error, since a much larger clone differs from it by one base. The chain employs TRBV7-2 and TRBJ2-2; possible D gene TRBD2, 7 bases. The CDR3 spans 15 residues. CDR1 is SGHTA and CDR2 is FQGNSA in the germline V gene. CDR3 protein: CVSSLGGASTGELFF. The CDR3 nucleotides read TGTGTCAGCAGCTTAGGGGGGGCGAGCACCGGGGAGCTGTTTTTT. Variable domain in full (rest from reference TRBV7-2 and TRBJ2-2): GAGVSQSPSNKVTEKGKDVELRCDPISGHTALYWYRQSLGQGLEFLIYFQGNSAPDKSGLPSDRFSAERTGGSVSTLTIQRTQQEDSAVYLCVSSLGGASTGELFFGEGSRLTVL.

Many counts were recorded for this clonotype. The chain combines TRBV19 with TRBJ1-1, with TRBD1 identical over 10 bases. Trimming took 7 bases from V and 5 from J; bases not matched to a gene: 4. In germline, CDR1 is LNHDA, CDR2 SQIVND (reference sequence). The CDR3 sequence is 13 residues long. The CDR3: CASMGQGRTEAFF. The CDR3 DNA reads as TGTGCCAGTATGGGACAGGGGAGGACTGAAGCTTTCTTT.

The rearrangement uses TRBV20-1 and TRBJ1-5; 9 bases match TRBD1. Germline loops: CDR1 DFQATT, CDR2 SNEGSKA (reference sequence). V shed 6 bases and J 7 bases; nucleotides not matched to a gene: 7. The CDR3 sequence is 13 residues long. The CDR3 loop is CSARDRVDQPQHF. For the CDR3, the DNA is TGCAGTGCCAGGGACAGGGTAGACCAGCCCCAGCATTTT.

This clonotype was picked up many times. V and J are TRBV20-1 and TRBJ1-1; D gene ambiguous. CDR3 size: 11 residues. With 3 bases removed from V and 6 bases from J, the gap between germline ends came to 8 bases. Germline-derived CDR1 and CDR2 are DFQATT and SNEGSKA (reference sequence). CDR3 sequence (DNA): TGCAGTGCTAGTGACCCCCCTGAAGCTTTCTTT. Protein sequence: CSASDPPEAFF.

This clonotype has at least ten counts. One end of the junction is discordant with germline, which a read error may explain. This chain connects TRBV7-7 to TRBJ2-1; TRBD2 aligns across 9 bases. This CDR3 comprises 15 residues. The germline CDR1 and CDR2 sequences are SSHAT and FNYEAQ (reference sequence). The CDR3 is CASSLGSGGANEQFF. The CDR3 DNA reads as TGTGCTAGCAGCTTAGGTAGCGGGGGTGCCAATGAGCAGTTCTTC.

This clonotype was detected only a few times. The V and J genes are TRBV27 and TRBJ2-7, with TRBD1 identical over 7 bases. The germline V gene has CDR1 MNHEY and CDR2 SMNVEV (reference sequence). The CDR3 extends over 17 amino acids. Trimming removed 2 bases from V and 0 bases from J; junction bases left unmatched: 10. The CDR3 here is CASSLTPGTESSYEQYF. Written as DNA, the CDR3 is TGTGCCAGCAGTTTAACTCCCGGGACAGAGAGCTCCTACGAGCAGTACTTC.

This clonotype has just a few counts. This rearrangement joins TRBV6-5 to TRBJ1-4; TRBD1 is a possible D gene (6 bases). Deletions cut 1 base from V and 8 bases from J, with 11 bases between. CDR3 length: 14 residues. CDR1 and CDR2 from the germline V gene are MNHEY and SVGAGI. The CDR3: CASSYLDRGEKLFF. Written as DNA, the CDR3 is TGTGCCAGCAGTTACTTGGACAGAGGCGAAAAACTGTTTTTT.

The J gene is TRBJ1-1, the V gene TRBV29-1, with D unclear. The length of the CDR3 is 13 residues. CDR1 is SQVTM, CDR2 ANQGSEA, per germline. Trimming removed 2 bases from V and 3 bases from J, with 10 bases in between. The CDR3 bases are TGCAGCGTTGAACGGTGGGCGGACACTGAAGCTTTCTTT. It translates to CSVERWADTEAFF. The full variable domain, its missing parts supplied by reference TRBV29-1 and TRBJ1-1, is SAVISQKPSRDICQRGTSLTIQCQVDSQVTMMFWYRQQPGQSLTLIATANQGSEATYESGFVIDKFPISRPNLTFSTLTVSNMSPEDSSIYLCSVERWADTEAFFGQGTRLTVV.

This clonotype has only a few counts. This chain links TRBV10-1 with TRBJ1-6; the D gene is possibly TRBD1 (6 bases). Germline V gene data show CDR1 as WNHNN and CDR2 as SYGVQD (reference sequence). This CDR3 region has 13 residues. V lost 5 bases and J lost 7, with 9 bases in between. The CDR3 DNA is TGCGCCAGCAGTTCCACAGGGAATTCACCCCTCCACTTT. This encodes CASSSTGNSPLHF.

In its sample, this clonotype was seen a few times. The gene calls are TRBV2 and TRBJ1-2; weak D call: TRBD1 (6 bases). This CDR3 is built from 15 residues. Germline loops: CDR1 SNHLY, CDR2 FYNNEI. Trimming removed 6 bases at V and 3 bases at J, with 17 bases between. CDR3 sequence (DNA): TGTGCCAGCAGGGATGGACGCAGGGGAGACTATGGCTACACCTTC. Translating it yields CASRDGRRGDYGYTF.

This clonotype was counted many times. CDR3 in amino acids: CASSFQLAGDEQFF. In DNA form, the CDR3 reads TGCGCCAGCAGCTTTCAACTAGCGGGGGATGAGCAGTTCTTC. The chain joins TRBV5-1 to TRBJ2-1, with 11 bases matching TRBD2. CDR1 and CDR2 from the germline V gene are SGHRS and YFSETQ. With V trimmed by 2 bases and J by 8 bases, 3 bases remained unmatched. This CDR3 is built from 14 residues.

This clonotype was observed a handful of times. This chain links TRBV3-1 with TRBJ2-4; no clear D. V lost 5 bases and J lost 4, with 15 bases in between. This CDR3 spans 15 amino acids. CDR1 is LGHDT and CDR2 is YNNKEL in the germline V gene (reference sequence). The CDR3 sequence: CASSEVGSGKNIQYF. DNA of the CDR3: TGTGCCAGCAGCGAGGTGGGTTCAGGAAAAAACATTCAGTACTTC.

The chain couples TRBV20-1 to TRBJ2-4, with TRBD1 matching over 7 bases. V lost 5 bases and J lost 4; bases outside the gene matches: 5. This CDR3 spans 13 amino acids. Germline V gives CDR1 DFQATT, CDR2 SNEGSKA (reference sequence). CDR3 sequence reads: CSAGNRGKNIQYF. The CDR3 DNA reads as TGCAGTGCTGGGAACAGGGGTAAAAACATTCAGTACTTC.

This chain links TRBV5-6 with TRBJ1-5, with D hard to call. Per the germline V gene, CDR1 is SGHDT and CDR2 is YYEEEE. The CDR3 sequence is 12 residues long. Trimming pared 4 bases from V and 4 bases from J, leaving 6 bases between. As DNA, the CDR3 is TGTGCCAGCAGCAGGGTTAATCAGCCCCAGCATTTT. Translating gives CASSRVNQPQHF.

Many counts were recorded for this clonotype. The gene calls are TRBV3-1 and TRBJ2-3; D remains unclear. CDR3 size: 12 residues. Germline CDR1 reads LGHDT; CDR2 reads YNNKEL (reference sequence). The V and J ends lost 3 bases and 6 bases respectively, with 7 bases between them. For the CDR3, the DNA is TGTGCCAGCAGCCATCTAGGCGATACGCAGTATTTT. Translating gives CASSHLGDTQYF.